These 25 T cell receptor beta chains originate from one sample sequenced in a study of human T cells and chemical hapten exposure. TCRdb independently ran MiXCR on the RACE reads; one entry per CDR3 protein. The data show about 110,000 distinct CDR3 sequences, approximately 11% seen once. Time point here: patch test 1, 2 weeks after DPC sensitization. As for treatment: therapeutic diphenylcyclopropenone sensitization with weekly scalp DPC. The sequencing here drew on whole blood, taken in connection with sensitization to the hapten diphenylcyclopropenone (DPC). The origin of the receptors is a woman aged 40-49 years with alopecia areata. Some clones in this sample may be carry-over from other donors' samples.

This chain uses TRBV10-3 with TRBJ2-7; D call uncertain. Germline V gene lookup returns CDR1 ENHRY and CDR2 SYGVKD. The CDR3 is 12 amino acids. V was cut by 2 bases and J by 3 bases, with 5 bases left in between. CDR3 residues: CAISEGYYEQYF. CDR3 sequence (DNA): TGTGCCATCAGTGAGGGCTACTACGAGCAGTACTTC.

The chain joins TRBV28 to TRBJ1-2; D not resolved. CDR1 and CDR2 from the germline V gene are MDHEN and SYDVKM. The germline V and J ends were trimmed by 2 bases and 0 bases, with 13 bases remaining between them. The CDR3 covers 16 residues. This chain's CDR3 is CASSLRERTSNYGYTF. The CDR3 nucleotides read TGTGCCAGCAGTTTAAGGGAGAGGACTTCTAACTATGGCTACACCTTC.

This chain joins TRBV5-4 and TRBJ2-1, with 11 bases fitting TRBD2. This CDR3 is 16 amino acids long. Looked up from germline, CDR1 is SGHNT and CDR2 is YYREEE (reference sequence). The ends lost 1 base at V and 8 bases at J; junction bases unmatched: 8. CDR3 in amino acids: CASSLPRLAGLDEQFF. DNA of the CDR3: TGTGCCAGCAGCTTGCCCCGACTAGCGGGACTGGATGAGCAGTTCTTC.

This clonotype was counted between two and nine times. V usage is TRBV29-1 and J usage is TRBJ2-7; 7 positions agree with TRBD1. The V gene end was trimmed by 4 bases and the J gene end by 0 bases; junction bases not matched to a gene: 9. The germline CDR1 and CDR2 sequences are SQVTM and ANQGSEA. The CDR3 runs to 15 residues. The CDR3 region has the DNA TGCAGCGTTGTACGAGGGGGCGGAATCTCCTACGAGCAGTACTTC. Translation gives CSVVRGGGISYEQYF.

This clonotype has just a few counts. The rearrangement links TRBV12-3 or TRBV12-4 to TRBJ1-1; TRBD1 aligns across 9 bases. CDR3 length: 16 residues. V lost 5 bases to trimming and J lost 1 base; unmatched junction nucleotides: 8. In DNA form, the CDR3 reads TGTGCCAGCAGTCCCGGGGGGGGACAGGGGAACACTGAAGCTTTCTTT. This gives the protein CASSPGGGQGNTEAFF.

This clonotype turned up a few times. The chain carries TRBV7-6 and TRBJ2-1; no clear D. Germline CDR1 and CDR2: SGHVS and FNYEAQ. V was shortened by 3 bases and J by 3 bases, with 9 bases between the two germline ends. This CDR3 has 14 amino acids. CDR3 in DNA: TGTGCCAGCAGCTTTTCCCACAGCTACAATGAGCAGTTCTTC. Translation gives CASSFSHSYNEQFF.

As regards this clonotype: The junction departs from the called germline gene at one end, perhaps through a read error. V gene TRBV27 combines with J gene TRBJ1-1; D gene ambiguous. The germline V gene encodes CDR1 MNHEY and CDR2 SMNVEV (reference sequence). The CDR3 contains 13 residues. CDR3 in DNA: TGTGCCAGCAGTTCAGTTTTGAACACTGAAACTTTCTTT. Translated: CASSSVLNTETFF.

This clonotype came up a few times. This chain joins TRBV7-2 and TRBJ2-7, with 9 bases that match TRBD1. Germline CDR1 reads SGHTA; CDR2 reads FQGNSA. V trimming: 5 bases; J trimming: 7 bases; junction bases outside the gene matches: 12. The length of the CDR3 is 15 residues. The chain's CDR3 is CASSRRTGVWEEQYF. CDR3 DNA sequence: TGTGCCAGCAGCCGCCGGACAGGGGTGTGGGAAGAGCAGTACTTC.

In its sample, this clonotype was seen many times. J is TRBJ2-1 and V is TRBV6-5; D may be TRBD2 (5 bases). Looked up from germline, CDR1 is MNHEY and CDR2 is SVGAGI. The germline V and J ends were trimmed by 5 bases and 10 bases, with 15 bases remaining between them. The CDR3 covers 13 residues. The CDR3 nucleotides are TGTGCCAGCAGTCCAGGTCTGAGCGGAGAGCAGTTCTTC. It encodes CASSPGLSGEQFF.

The chain joins TRBV13 to TRBJ2-3, with 7 positions matching TRBD2. The ends lost 2 bases at V and 4 bases at J; junction bases unmatched: 6. This CDR3 contains 15 residues. Germline V CDR1 and CDR2: PRHDT, FYEKMQ (reference sequence). DNA for the CDR3: TGTGCCAGCAGCTTACGGGAGGAGGCGGCAGATACGCAGTATTTT. Amino acid sequence: CASSLREEAADTQYF.

The V gene is TRBV9, the J gene TRBJ2-3; TRBD1 aligns across 8 bases. The CDR3 length is 16 residues. J lost 0 bases, V lost 0 bases, and 3 bases had no gene match. The germline CDR1 and CDR2 sequences are SGDLS and YYNGEE. The CDR3: CASSVGQGMSTDTQYF. The CDR3, as DNA: TGTGCCAGCAGCGTAGGACAGGGGATGAGCACAGATACGCAGTATTTT.

This clonotype was picked up many times. The gene calls are TRBV28 and TRBJ2-2; D uncertain. The CDR3 loop spans 16 amino acids. In germline, CDR1 is MDHEN, CDR2 SYDVKM. Trimming left V 2 bases short and J 0 bases short, with 10 bases between. CDR3 amino acids: CASSLLGRTNTGELFF. Here the CDR3 DNA reads TGTGCCAGCAGTTTACTTGGCAGGACGAACACCGGGGAGCTGTTTTTT. The complete variable domain, with remaining parts taken from reference TRBV28 and TRBJ2-2, reads DVKVTQSSRYLVKRTGEKVFLECVQDMDHENMFWYRQDPGLGLRLIYFSYDVKMKEKGDIPEGYSVSREKKERFSLILESASTNQTSMYLCASSLLGRTNTGELFFGEGSRLTVL.

This clonotype was recorded a few times. The gene calls are TRBV29-1 and TRBJ1-2; D is undetermined. The CDR3 has 12 residues. Looked up from germline, CDR1 is SQVTM and CDR2 is ANQGSEA. V lost 0 bases to trimming and J lost 1 base, with 3 bases between them. For the CDR3, the DNA is TGCAGCGTTGAAGAGGTTAACTATGGCTACACCTTC. Its translation: CSVEEVNYGYTF. Full variable domain (remainder filled in from reference TRBV29-1 and TRBJ1-2): SAVISQKPSRDICQRGTSLTIQCQVDSQVTMMFWYRQQPGQSLTLIATANQGSEATYESGFVIDKFPISRPNLTFSTLTVSNMSPEDSSIYLCSVEEVNYGYTFGSGTRLTVV.

This clonotype has more than one count but fewer than ten. This sequence joins TRBV30 and TRBJ2-3; the match to TRBD2 covers 7 bases. V was clipped by 5 bases and J by 1 base; unmatched bases: 9. The CDR3 extends over 15 amino acids. CDR1 GTSNPN and CDR2 SVGIG come from the germline V gene (reference sequence). This CDR3 is CAWERSTSGTDTQYF. CDR3 nucleotides: TGTGCCTGGGAACGCTCCACTAGCGGCACAGATACGCAGTATTTT.

The sample holds many counts of this clonotype. The V and J genes are TRBV10-3 and TRBJ2-7; TRBD2 is a possible D gene (6 bases). Germline loops: CDR1 ENHRY, CDR2 SYGVKD. The V gene lost 10 bases and the J gene lost 1 base, with 11 bases spanning the gap. The CDR3 is 12 residues long. CDR3 amino acids: CATTGTSYEQYF. CDR3 nucleotide sequence: TGTGCCACCACCGGGACTTCCTACGAGCAGTACTTC.

This clonotype was detected ten times or more. As DNA, the CDR3 is TGTGCCAGCAGTACAAGCGACAGCTACAATGAGCAGTTCTTC. Translated, it gives CASSTSDSYNEQFF. The chain is built from TRBV25-1 and TRBJ2-1; weak D call: TRBD1 (5 bases). V lost 5 bases, J lost 3 bases, and 11 bases lay in between. This CDR3 is built from 14 residues. CDR1 MGHDK and CDR2 SYGVNS come from the germline V gene.

Many counts were recorded for this clonotype. V gene TRBV19 combines with J gene TRBJ1-5; D possibly corresponds to TRBD1 (6 bases). Looked up from germline, CDR1 is LNHDA and CDR2 is SQIVND (reference sequence). The V gene lost 4 bases and the J gene lost 2 bases, with 15 bases spanning the gap. This CDR3 has 16 residues. This chain's CDR3 is CASSTRRTARNQPQHF. CDR3 in DNA: TGTGCCAGTAGTACCAGGAGGACAGCGCGCAATCAGCCCCAGCATTTT. Full variable domain (outside the CDR3, taken from reference TRBV19 and TRBJ1-5): DGGITQSPKYLFRKEGQNVTLSCEQNLNHDAMYWYRQDPGQGLRLIYYSQIVNDFQKGDIAEGYSVSREKKESFPLTVTSAQKNPTAFYLCASSTRRTARNQPQHFGDGTRLSIL.

The CDR3 nucleotides read TGTGCCAGCAGGGGCGGGACATACCAAGAGACCCAGTACTTC. Translated: CASRGGTYQETQYF. The rearrangement links TRBV2 to TRBJ2-5, with D possibly being TRBD1 or TRBD2 (6 bases each). Trimming shortened V by 6 bases and J by 0 bases, and 11 bases separated the two germline ends. Germline V gene lookup returns CDR1 SNHLY and CDR2 FYNNEI. The CDR3 sequence is 14 residues long.

Only a few counts were recorded for this clonotype. The chain uses TRBV6-5 and TRBJ1-2; D perhaps matches TRBD1 (5 bases). There are 14 residues in the CDR3. Trimming pared 2 bases from V and 3 bases from J, leaving 10 bases between. CDR1 and CDR2 (germline): MNHEY, SVGAGI. CDR3 loop: CASSYLGGYYGYTF. The CDR3 nucleotides are TGTGCCAGCAGTTACCTCGGGGGATACTATGGCTACACCTTC.

This clonotype appeared a few times. The chain has TRBV9 and TRBJ2-1; D might be TRBD1 (6 bases). This CDR3 has 18 residues. V was clipped by 2 bases and J by 0 bases, with 18 bases between them. CDR1 and CDR2 from the germline V gene are SGDLS and YYNGEE. CDR3: CASSVALQGLSSYNEQFF. The CDR3 DNA reads as TGTGCCAGCAGCGTCGCTTTACAGGGATTAAGCTCCTACAATGAGCAGTTCTTC. The whole variable domain, filled in from reference TRBV9 and TRBJ2-1, reads DSGVTQTPKHLITATGQRVTLRCSPRSGDLSVYWYQQSLDQGLQFLIQYYNGEERAKGNILERFSAQQFPDLHSELNLSSLELGDSALYFCASSVALQGLSSYNEQFFGPGTRLTVL.

This clonotype was counted only a few times. The J gene is TRBJ1-2, the V gene TRBV6-2 or TRBV6-3, with D uncertain. V lost 6 bases and J lost 3, with 17 bases in between. The germline CDR1 and CDR2 sequences are MNHEY and SVGEGT. CDR3 length: 15 residues. CDR3 bases: TGTGCCAGCAGCCCCGTTGAGAGGTCCTACTATGGCTACACCTTC. This gives the protein CASSPVERSYYGYTF.

In this sample, this clonotype turned up many times. This chain links TRBV7-9 with TRBJ2-7, with D hard to call. The CDR3 is made up of 13 amino acids. The V end lost 1 base, the J end lost 2 bases, and 6 bases lay between the germline ends. Germline CDR1 SEHNR, CDR2 FQNEAQ (reference sequence). The CDR3 DNA reads as TGTGCCAGCAGCTTAGTCCGAACCTACGAGCAGTACTTC. Amino acid sequence: CASSLVRTYEQYF. Combining the CDR3 with reference TRBV7-9 and TRBJ2-7 gives the whole variable domain DTGVSQNPRHKITKRGQNVTFRCDPISEHNRLYWYRQTLGQGPEFLTYFQNEAQLEKSRLLSDRFSAERPKGSFSTLEIQRTEQGDSAMYLCASSLVRTYEQYFGPGTRLTVT.

V gene TRBV24-1 combines with J gene TRBJ2-1; 10 nucleotides agree with TRBD1. With 5 bases clipped from V and 7 bases from J, the junction kept 13 bases outside the gene matches. The CDR3 is made up of 17 amino acids. Germline assignment: CDR1 KGHDR and CDR2 SFDVKD. The CDR3 protein is CATSAPGTGARGNEQFF. The CDR3 DNA follows: TGTGCCACCAGTGCCCCCGGGACAGGGGCAAGGGGAAATGAGCAGTTCTTC.

In this sample, this clonotype turned up many times. J is TRBJ1-1 and V is TRBV3-1; possible D gene TRBD1, 5 bases. The CDR3 contains 16 residues. V was shortened by 3 bases and J by 11 bases, with 25 bases between the two germline ends. Germline CDR1 is LGHDT and CDR2 is YNNKEL (reference sequence). CDR3 sequence: CASSHRDPPGTLLAFF. In nucleotides, the CDR3 is TGTGCCAGCAGCCACCGCGACCCACCGGGGACGCTATTGGCTTTCTTT.

The V call is TRBV3-1, the J call TRBJ1-1; D is perhaps TRBD1 (6 bases). Germline-derived CDR1 and CDR2 are LGHDT and YNNKEL (reference sequence). Between the trimmed V and J ends, which lost 0 bases and 4 bases, there was a span of 18 bases. The CDR3 contains 17 residues. The CDR3: CASSQETPWAGVTEAFF. The CDR3 region has the DNA TGTGCCAGCAGCCAAGAAACCCCGTGGGCAGGGGTCACTGAAGCTTTCTTT.